This is a list of T cell receptor beta chains from one sample in a study of blood T cell repertoires in COVID-19. TCRdb's copy holds only in-frame clones and misses some; the assay was immunoSEQ multiplex PCR. The sample records 250,000 or so clones, 70% to 90% being singletons. The specimen was peripheral blood. Every receptor here comes from a man aged 50-59 years with acute or convalescent COVID-19. The CDR3 runs from the conserved cysteine through the conserved F or W. Fields, in order: J gene, CDR3 length, D gene, V gene, CDR3 DNA, CDR3 protein. The D gene is left open where the match is weak.

>TRBJ1-6|14|TRBD1|TRBV6-5
TGTGCCAGCAGCCTAGACAGGGTCAATTCACCCCTCCACTTT
CASSLDRVNSPLHF
>TRBJ1-5|13|.|TRBV7-8
TGTGCCAGCAGCTTAGGTCTTAATCAGCCCCAGCATTTT
CASSLGLNQPQHF
>TRBJ1-2|12|.|TRBV5-1
TGCGCCAGCAGCTTGGACAGCTATGGCTACACCTTC
CASSLDSYGYTF
>TRBJ2-3|13|.|TRBV9
TGTGCCAGCACTGGGACTAGCACAGATACGCAGTATTTT
CASTGTSTDTQYF
>TRBJ1-2|12|.|TRBV5-3
TGTGCCAGAAGCGCGAATCCCTATGGCTACACCTTC
CARSANPYGYTF
>TRBJ2-7|16|TRBD2|TRBV29-1
TGCAGCGTTGAAGGTCTAGCGGGAGAGGGGTCCTACGAGCAGTACTTC
CSVEGLAGEGSYEQYF
>TRBJ1-4|13|.|TRBV10-3
TGTGCCTCCCAAGCTGGAGGGGACGAAAAACTGTTTTTT
CASQAGGDEKLFF
>TRBJ2-5|14|.|TRBV11-3
TGTGCCAGCAGCACAGGAAATCCACAAGAGACCCAGTACTTC
CASSTGNPQETQYF
>TRBJ2-5|13|.|TRBV12-3/TRBV12-4
TGTGCCAGTAGCTCCGACAGTGAAGAGACCCAGTACTTC
CASSSDSEETQYF
>TRBJ1-1|15|.|TRBV5-4
TGTGCCAGCAGCAAACCAGGGGTCATGAACACTGAAGCTTTCTTT
CASSKPGVMNTEAFF
>TRBJ1-3|13|.|TRBV5-1
TGCGCCACCCCCCCAGGAAAAACTCGAACCATATATTTT
CATPPGKTRTIYF